The subject of this entry is one T cell receptor (beta chain). The clone's antigen remains unknown. A read error may account for a junction end that differs from germline. Libraries were made using 5' RACE. Sequenced on an Illumina HiSeq 2500. A second roughly 6 to 12 cycle PCR used a sample-barcoded 5' primer and a J-beta primer mix. Each TCR beta cDNA molecule received a unique molecular identifier from a template-switch 5' adaptor carrying 12 random nucleotides. At least 2.5 million CDR3-containing paired-end reads were obtained from each sample. First-strand cDNA was synthesized from all RNA with the Mint cDNA synthesis kit, primed by a TRBC-specific oligonucleotide. Following uracil-DNA glycosylase treatment, a first 18-cycle PCR with universal primers M1SS and BC2_uni_R was performed on all cDNA. As for how the authors treated the data: Each sample was normalized by randomly selecting 1 million high-quality reads, each carrying a distinct molecular identifier. Reads sharing molecular identifiers were discarded rather than binned into consensus sequences. MiTCR, set to a Q25 quality threshold and the strictest error-elimination algorithm, was used for CDR3 identification, clonotype clustering and error correction. A nonparametric unseen species model using Euler transformation provided a lower-bound estimate of total TCR beta diversity. The public reads were reprocessed in TCRdb via fastp at Q25 and MiXCR, keeping in-frame beta chains. Here each entry gathers all rows of one CDR3 protein and keeps the most common genes and DNA. TCRdb, not the original authors, processed these V and J calls. The sample contains some 1.5 million distinct CDR3 sequences, roughly 28% of them found a single time. The top ten hold around 7.7% of the sample.

The 39 donors, aged about 6 to 100 years, were systemically healthy Caucasian individuals from Russia. Each donor gave ten milliliters of peripheral blood, collected into EDTA-treated Vacutainer tubes. Ficoll-Paque density-gradient centrifugation was used to isolate PBMCs, with at least 6 million per sample. Trizol reagent was used to extract total RNA from the PBMCs, yielding at least 5.5 micrograms per sample. The percentages of naive CD45RAhigh/CD27high T cells were determined by flow cytometry on a PBMC aliquot from every donor. The data were obtained in a study of blood T cells in healthy people across ages (dated by TCRdb to the mid-2010s). In the study overall: In model experiments, template switching captured about one uniquely barcoded TCR beta cDNA molecule for every two T cells. To track age-related changes in TCR beta repertoire diversity, the study relied on deep sequencing normalized with unique cDNA molecular identifiers. The donors were split into four age groups: young (average about 16 years), middle-aged (about 40), aged (approximately 60) and long-lived (about 74). To avoid experimental bias, donors of different ages were distributed randomly across sequencing lanes. Using the same blood draw, the study looked at two additional independent replicas of 1 million unique cDNA reads for two donors, one aged 18 to 30 and the other aged 80 or older. The full study reports these points: As age increased, observed TCR beta diversity per million T cells dropped in a roughly linear way, and a significant reduction was already evident by age about 40. There was a strong correlation between observed TCR beta diversity and the percentage of naive T cells measured by flow cytometry. Estimates of total diversity from one million sequenced T cells were regarded as lower bounds and underestimates. Since profiling was done on bulk unsorted PBMCs, naive and antigen-experienced compartments could not be conclusively compared. Compared with the aged group, more naive CD4+ T cells, fewer expanded clones and increased TCR diversity were shown by the long-lived group, suggesting age selection. Because donor CMV infection status was unknown, age-related changes in expanded clonotypes were potentially confounded.

The CDR3 spans 16 residues, from the cysteine through the phenylalanine. The DNA shown is the 48-base CDR3, in frame from base 1. CDR1 SGHTA and CDR2 FQGNSA were looked up in the germline V gene. The sample taken for sequencing was blood. This sequence uses TRBV7-2 and TRBJ2-3, with a weak D call of TRBD2 (5 bases match). The origin of this receptor is a woman in her thirties in good health. The nucleotides are TGTGCCTGCAGCTTAGTCCTAGCCTCGAGCACAGATACGCAGTATTTT. It codes for CACSLVLASSTDTQYF. The entire variable domain, with the stretches around the CDR3 drawn from the reference TRBV7-2 and TRBJ2-3 proteins, is GAGVSQSPSNKVTEKGKDVELRCDPISGHTALYWYRQSLGQGLEFLIYFQGNSAPDKSGLPSDRFSAERTGGSVSTLTIQRTQQEDSAVYLCACSLVLASSTDTQYFGPGTRLTVL.